A selection of T cell receptor beta chains follows, all from one sample in a study of CXCR3-negative and CXCR3-positive naive CD8 T cells. TCRdb reprocessed the 5' RACE reads and keeps a single row for each CDR3 protein, giving no DNA. The listing contains roughly 50,000 distinct CDR3 sequences. Input material: naive CXCR3+ CD8+ T cells from blood. The receptors were sampled from a human donor in good health. Some clones in this sample may be carry-over from other donors' samples. Both conserved end residues are part of each CDR3. The order of the fields is CDR3 protein, J gene, V gene.

CDR3aa: CASTRGGAGANVLTF; j_gene: TRBJ2-6; v_gene: TRBV13
CDR3aa: CASSPFTGGISGANVLTF; j_gene: TRBJ2-6; v_gene: TRBV4-3
CDR3aa: CASSLDAGPQPYEQYF; j_gene: TRBJ2-7; v_gene: TRBV13
CDR3aa: CASSSGTFEAFF; j_gene: TRBJ1-1; v_gene: TRBV7-2
CDR3aa: CASSVAGLEGDTQYF; j_gene: TRBJ2-3; v_gene: TRBV9
CDR3aa: CAGSLKRQGNTEAFF; j_gene: TRBJ1-1; v_gene: TRBV7-3
CDR3aa: CASSPWTGETQYF; j_gene: TRBJ2-5; v_gene: TRBV28
CDR3aa: CASSFGTHNEQFF; j_gene: TRBJ2-1; v_gene: TRBV11-2
CDR3aa: CASSSGDDYGYTF; j_gene: TRBJ1-2; v_gene: TRBV4-3
CDR3aa: CASSKGEQRSTDTQYF; j_gene: TRBJ2-3; v_gene: TRBV21-1
CDR3aa: CASSYSGQTYEQYF; j_gene: TRBJ2-7; v_gene: TRBV6-2/TRBV6-3
CDR3aa: CASSPGQDRLIYEQYF; j_gene: TRBJ2-7; v_gene: TRBV18
CDR3aa: CASSPQIGEQYF; j_gene: TRBJ2-7; v_gene: TRBV11-2
CDR3aa: CASGGLIEQFF; j_gene: TRBJ2-1; v_gene: TRBV12-3/TRBV12-4
CDR3aa: CSVDGLANEQFF; j_gene: TRBJ2-1; v_gene: TRBV29-1
CDR3aa: CSAAEILNEQFF; j_gene: TRBJ2-1; v_gene: TRBV20-1
CDR3aa: CSARTGGYNEQFF; j_gene: TRBJ2-1; v_gene: TRBV29-1
CDR3aa: CASSFVGGNTEAFF; j_gene: TRBJ1-1; v_gene: TRBV7-3
CDR3aa: CAISESISSHFYGYTF; j_gene: TRBJ1-2; v_gene: TRBV10-3
CDR3aa: CASAGGREQYF; j_gene: TRBJ2-7; v_gene: TRBV27
CDR3aa: CSVECEDGYNEQFF; j_gene: TRBJ2-1; v_gene: TRBV29-1
CDR3aa: CASILGVYAFF; j_gene: TRBJ1-1; v_gene: TRBV12-3/TRBV12-4
CDR3aa: CASSMGLAVNTGELFF; j_gene: TRBJ2-2; v_gene: TRBV5-5
CDR3aa: CSARTQNTEAFF; j_gene: TRBJ1-1; v_gene: TRBV29-1
CDR3aa: CASSYLLVPGELFF; j_gene: TRBJ2-2; v_gene: TRBV6-5
CDR3aa: CSVEAYGSQETQYF; j_gene: TRBJ2-5; v_gene: TRBV29-1
CDR3aa: CSARTGASTFF; j_gene: TRBJ1-1; v_gene: TRBV20-1
CDR3aa: CASSESGAFAHGYTF; j_gene: TRBJ1-2; v_gene: TRBV10-2
CDR3aa: CSVHTDSFAYEQYF; j_gene: TRBJ2-7; v_gene: TRBV29-1
CDR3aa: CASSFMGDTLTGELFF; j_gene: TRBJ2-2; v_gene: TRBV5-1
CDR3aa: CASSLRQSSYNEQFF; j_gene: TRBJ2-1; v_gene: TRBV7-3
CDR3aa: CASSQGDTQYF; j_gene: TRBJ2-3; v_gene: TRBV4-2
CDR3aa: CASSAPGGAGAGELFF; j_gene: TRBJ2-2; v_gene: TRBV28
CDR3aa: CSVQQGSTEKLFF; j_gene: TRBJ1-4; v_gene: TRBV29-1
CDR3aa: CASSQDLQGARDTEAFF; j_gene: TRBJ1-1; v_gene: TRBV3-1
CDR3aa: CASSYSMGGSTDTQYF; j_gene: TRBJ2-3; v_gene: TRBV6-2/TRBV6-3
CDR3aa: CASSLGGSGANVLTF; j_gene: TRBJ2-6; v_gene: TRBV27
CDR3aa: CAISPDSNTEAFF; j_gene: TRBJ1-1; v_gene: TRBV10-3
CDR3aa: CASSQDRHNGYTF; j_gene: TRBJ1-2; v_gene: TRBV14
CDR3aa: CASSSLWDTQYF; j_gene: TRBJ2-3; v_gene: TRBV27
CDR3aa: CASRGGGYTDTRYF; j_gene: TRBJ2-3; v_gene: TRBV7-9
CDR3aa: CASSLGYLLADTQYF; j_gene: TRBJ2-3; v_gene: TRBV7-9